These T cell receptor beta chains were read from a single sample in a study of blood T cells in healthy people across ages. TCRdb ran MiXCR on the 5' RACE reads and lists one entry per CDR3 protein. The sample carries 1.5 million to 1.8 million distinct CDR3 sequences, approximately 43% recorded once. Sequenced sample: blood. All receptors derive from a woman aged 18-35 years in good health. CDR3s include the opening cysteine and the closing phenylalanine or tryptophan. The D gene is left open where the match is weak. Clone size appears in some rows only: once, few, many, or a class for an expanded clone.

v_call: TRBV29-1; d_call: NA; j_call: TRBJ2-5; clone_size: NA; cdr3_aa: CSVDRTRGETQYF; cdr3_nt: TGCAGCGTTGACAGGACTAGGGGGGAGACCCAGTACTTC
v_call: TRBV27; d_call: NA; j_call: TRBJ1-2; clone_size: few; cdr3_aa: CASSLRVMDYGYTF; cdr3_nt: TGTGCCAGCAGTTTACGGGTTATGGACTATGGCTACACCTTC
v_call: TRBV28; d_call: TRBD1; j_call: TRBJ1-2; clone_size: few; cdr3_aa: CASSLADRGGANYGYTF; cdr3_nt: TGTGCCAGCAGTTTAGCCGACAGGGGGGGGGCTAACTATGGCTACACCTTC
v_call: TRBV20-1; d_call: TRBD1; j_call: TRBJ1-1; clone_size: NA; cdr3_aa: CSARDRGLGTEAFF; cdr3_nt: TGCAGTGCACGGGACAGGGGGCTAGGAACTGAAGCTTTCTTT
v_call: TRBV4-3; d_call: NA; j_call: TRBJ2-3; clone_size: few; cdr3_aa: CASSSIQADTQYF; cdr3_nt: TGCGCCAGCAGCTCTATCCAAGCGGATACGCAGTATTTT
v_call: TRBV7-2; d_call: TRBD2; j_call: TRBJ2-1; clone_size: NA; cdr3_aa: CASSLARGGREQFF; cdr3_nt: TGTGCCAGCAGCCTGGCGCGGGGGGGCCGCGAGCAGTTCTTC
v_call: TRBV2; d_call: TRBD2; j_call: TRBJ2-5; clone_size: NA; cdr3_aa: CASTGLAGETQYF; cdr3_nt: TGTGCCAGCACCGGACTAGCTGGGGAGACCCAGTACTTC
v_call: TRBV12-3/TRBV12-4; d_call: TRBD2; j_call: TRBJ2-7; clone_size: NA; cdr3_aa: CASSSTSGRHNEQYF; cdr3_nt: TGTGCCAGCAGTTCGACTAGCGGGAGGCACAATGAGCAGTACTTC
v_call: TRBV7-9; d_call: TRBD2; j_call: TRBJ2-7; clone_size: NA; cdr3_aa: CASSHRDYHYEQYF; cdr3_nt: TGTGCCAGCAGCCATCGGGACTATCACTACGAGCAGTACTTC
v_call: TRBV4-3; d_call: NA; j_call: TRBJ1-3; clone_size: NA; cdr3_aa: CASSLTGTPGNTIYF; cdr3_nt: TGCGCCAGCAGCCTGACAGGTACTCCTGGAAACACCATATATTTT
v_call: TRBV3-1; d_call: TRBD2; j_call: TRBJ2-3; clone_size: NA; cdr3_aa: CASGQDWREGQRDTQYF; cdr3_nt: TGTGCCAGCGGCCAAGATTGGCGGGAGGGCCAAAGAGATACGCAGTATTTT
v_call: TRBV5-1; d_call: TRBD1; j_call: TRBJ2-1; clone_size: NA; cdr3_aa: CASSLVLGQNYNEQFF; cdr3_nt: TGCGCCAGCAGCTTGGTTTTGGGACAGAACTACAATGAGCAGTTCTTC
v_call: TRBV6-2/TRBV6-3; d_call: TRBD1; j_call: TRBJ1-1; clone_size: NA; cdr3_aa: CASSYSAAGGKVISMNTEAFF; cdr3_nt: TGTGCCAGCAGTTACTCGGCGGCAGGGGGCAAGGTGATATCAATGAACACTGAAGCTTTCTTT
v_call: TRBV18; d_call: NA; j_call: TRBJ2-1; clone_size: many; cdr3_aa: CASSPPGRSYNEQFF; cdr3_nt: TGTGCCAGCAGTCCGCCCGGGAGATCCTACAATGAGCAGTTCTTC
v_call: TRBV25-1; d_call: NA; j_call: TRBJ2-3; clone_size: many; cdr3_aa: CASSYRPDTQYF; cdr3_nt: TGTGCCAGCAGCTACCGTCCAGATACGCAGTATTTT
v_call: TRBV11-1; d_call: NA; j_call: TRBJ2-1; clone_size: NA; cdr3_aa: CVSSEAEPNEQFF; cdr3_nt: TGTGTCAGCAGCGAAGCCGAGCCGAATGAGCAGTTCTTC
v_call: TRBV27; d_call: NA; j_call: TRBJ2-7; clone_size: NA; cdr3_aa: CASSVLGDHEQYF; cdr3_nt: TGTGCCAGCAGTGTCTTGGGGGACCACGAGCAGTACTTC
v_call: TRBV12-3/TRBV12-4; d_call: NA; j_call: TRBJ1-3; clone_size: NA; cdr3_aa: CASSLGAPANTIYF; cdr3_nt: TGTGCCAGCAGTTTGGGGGCCCCAGCCAACACCATATATTTT
v_call: TRBV20-1; d_call: TRBD2; j_call: TRBJ2-5; clone_size: NA; cdr3_aa: CSASRTSGVDRQYF; cdr3_nt: TGCAGTGCTAGTAGGACTAGCGGGGTCGACAGGCAGTACTTC
v_call: TRBV14; d_call: NA; j_call: TRBJ2-7; clone_size: few; cdr3_aa: CASSQEGWRAYEQYF; cdr3_nt: TGTGCCAGCAGCCAAGAGGGGTGGAGAGCCTACGAGCAGTACTTC
v_call: TRBV6-5; d_call: NA; j_call: TRBJ1-6; clone_size: few; cdr3_aa: CASSYSRRNSPLHF; cdr3_nt: TGTGCCAGCAGTTACTCGAGGCGGAATTCACCCCTCCACTTT
v_call: TRBV2; d_call: NA; j_call: TRBJ2-1; clone_size: NA; cdr3_aa: CASSPRPSGSYNEQFF; cdr3_nt: TGTGCCAGCAGTCCCCGCCCCAGCGGATCCTACAATGAGCAGTTCTTC
v_call: TRBV6-2/TRBV6-3; d_call: NA; j_call: TRBJ1-5; clone_size: NA; cdr3_aa: CASSYTGLSQPQHF; cdr3_nt: TGTGCCAGCAGCTATACAGGGCTGTCTCAGCCCCAGCATTTT
v_call: TRBV9; d_call: NA; j_call: TRBJ2-7; clone_size: few; cdr3_aa: CASSVGASSPYGQYF; cdr3_nt: TGTGCCAGCAGCGTAGGGGCATCCTCGCCCTACGGGCAGTACTTC
v_call: TRBV12-3/TRBV12-4; d_call: NA; j_call: TRBJ1-2; clone_size: few; cdr3_aa: CASSLFGGPYGYTF; cdr3_nt: TGTGCCAGCAGTTTATTCGGGGGCCCCTATGGCTACACCTTC
v_call: TRBV7-2; d_call: TRBD1; j_call: TRBJ2-1; clone_size: few; cdr3_aa: CASSRTGGHEQFF; cdr3_nt: TGTGCCAGCAGCCGGACAGGGGGCCATGAGCAGTTCTTC
v_call: TRBV20-1; d_call: NA; j_call: TRBJ2-7; clone_size: NA; cdr3_aa: CSASKRPTYNEQYF; cdr3_nt: TGCAGTGCTAGTAAGCGGCCTACCTACAATGAGCAGTACTTC
v_call: TRBV13; d_call: TRBD2; j_call: TRBJ2-5; clone_size: NA; cdr3_aa: CASSWGLAGESEQYF; cdr3_nt: TGTGCCAGCAGCTGGGGACTAGCGGGAGAAAGTGAGCAGTACTTC
v_call: TRBV18; d_call: TRBD1; j_call: TRBJ2-3; clone_size: NA; cdr3_aa: CASSEQGTHTDTQYF; cdr3_nt: TGTGCCAGCTCAGAACAGGGGACCCACACAGATACGCAGTATTTT
v_call: TRBV5-5; d_call: NA; j_call: TRBJ2-2; clone_size: NA; cdr3_aa: CASSLQGGGTGELFF; cdr3_nt: TGTGCCAGCAGCTTACAAGGGGGTGGTACCGGGGAGCTGTTTTTT
v_call: TRBV9; d_call: NA; j_call: TRBJ2-7; clone_size: once; cdr3_aa: CASSLRNREDPYEQYF; cdr3_nt: TGTGCCAGCAGCCTACGCAACAGGGAGGACCCCTACGAGCAGTACTTC
v_call: TRBV18; d_call: NA; j_call: TRBJ1-2; clone_size: once; cdr3_aa: CASSPAQGRDGYTF; cdr3_nt: TGTGCCAGCTCTCCTGCCCAGGGACGGGATGGCTACACCTTC
v_call: TRBV24-1; d_call: NA; j_call: TRBJ1-4; clone_size: NA; cdr3_aa: CATSADSNEKLFF; cdr3_nt: TGTGCCACCAGTGCCGACTCTAATGAAAAACTGTTTTTT
v_call: TRBV6-5; d_call: TRBD2; j_call: TRBJ2-7; clone_size: few; cdr3_aa: CASGLAGSSYEQYF; cdr3_nt: TGTGCCAGCGGATTAGCGGGGAGCTCCTACGAGCAGTACTTC
v_call: TRBV7-3; d_call: TRBD1; j_call: TRBJ2-7; clone_size: NA; cdr3_aa: CASSVYRGYEQYF; cdr3_nt: TGTGCCAGCAGCGTCTACAGGGGGTACGAGCAGTACTTC
v_call: TRBV4-3; d_call: TRBD2; j_call: TRBJ2-3; clone_size: few; cdr3_aa: CASSQRLAGDLPTDTQYF; cdr3_nt: TGCGCCAGCAGCCAGAGACTAGCGGGAGACCTACCTACAGATACGCAGTATTTT
v_call: TRBV6-6; d_call: NA; j_call: TRBJ2-1; clone_size: once; cdr3_aa: CASSHSLDGDNEQFF; cdr3_nt: TGTGCCAGCAGTCACTCCCTGGACGGTGACAATGAGCAGTTCTTC
v_call: TRBV20-1; d_call: NA; j_call: TRBJ2-7; clone_size: NA; cdr3_aa: CSARKGGRYEQYF; cdr3_nt: TGCAGTGCTAGGAAGGGGGGCCGCTACGAGCAGTACTTC
v_call: TRBV27; d_call: NA; j_call: TRBJ2-3; clone_size: few; cdr3_aa: CASSDRWADTQYF; cdr3_nt: TGTGCCAGCAGCGACCGTTGGGCAGATACGCAGTATTTT
v_call: TRBV5-6; d_call: TRBD1; j_call: TRBJ1-2; clone_size: few; cdr3_aa: CASSLLTGDYGYTF; cdr3_nt: TGTGCCAGCAGCTTGCTAACAGGGGACTATGGCTACACCTTC
v_call: TRBV12-3/TRBV12-4; d_call: TRBD1; j_call: TRBJ1-2; clone_size: NA; cdr3_aa: CASKPTGGQTPYTF; cdr3_nt: TGTGCCAGCAAACCCACAGGGGGCCAAACTCCCTACACCTTC
v_call: TRBV4-1; d_call: NA; j_call: TRBJ1-2; clone_size: NA; cdr3_aa: CASSQGFADYGYTF; cdr3_nt: TGCGCCAGCAGCCAAGGGTTTGCCGACTATGGCTACACCTTC
v_call: TRBV20-1; d_call: TRBD1; j_call: TRBJ1-2; clone_size: few; cdr3_aa: CSARFRTGDYGYTF; cdr3_nt: TGCAGTGCTAGGTTTAGGACAGGGGATTATGGCTACACCTTC